These 27 T cell receptor beta chains were all obtained from the same sample, sequenced in a study of T-cell reconstitution after alpha-beta-depleted transplantation in children. A TCRbeta library incorporating unique molecular identifiers was prepared. In TCRdb, the PCR reads were re-called with MiXCR into one record per CDR3 protein. The repertoire holds around 480,000 distinct CDR3 sequences, 30% to 35% seen once, with roughly 2.5% in the top ten. The starting material was PBMCs from the stem cell graft donor, obtained from the stem cell graft. These receptors were collected from a human donor who donated a stem cell graft to a child with aplastic anemia.

The rearrangement uses TRBV7-2 and TRBJ2-3, with 8 nucleotides matching TRBD2. CDR1 SGHTA and CDR2 FQGNSA come from the germline V gene. This CDR3 region has 14 residues. V gave up 6 bases and J gave up 7 bases; unmatched junction bases: 9. CDR3 sequence reads: CASRVAGSGHTQYF. In nucleotides, the CDR3 is TGTGCCAGCAGGGTAGCGGGATCGGGTCATACGCAGTATTTT.

There are a few counts of this clonotype. The J gene is TRBJ2-7, the V gene TRBV20-1, with D unclear. Trimming took off 3 bases at V and 2 bases at J, with 14 bases between the two ends. The CDR3 sequence is 14 residues long. Germline CDR1 reads DFQATT; CDR2 reads SNEGSKA (reference sequence). The CDR3 protein is CSASPRSGPYEQYF. CDR3 sequence (DNA): TGCAGTGCTAGTCCTCGCTCGGGCCCCTACGAGCAGTACTTC.

This clonotype was counted between two and nine times. The rearrangement joins TRBV12-3 or TRBV12-4 to TRBJ2-7; 13 bases agree with TRBD2. The CDR3 length is 15 residues. V trimming: 6 bases; J trimming: 7 bases; junction bases outside the gene matches: 9. The CDR3 nucleotides read TGTGCCAGCAGCCCGGGACTAGCGGGACAAGGGGAGCAGTACGTC. Its translation is CASSPGLAGQGEQYV.

This sequence joins TRBV7-9 and TRBJ1-1; D remains unclear. CDR3 length: 16 residues. Germline assignment: CDR1 SEHNR and CDR2 FQNEAQ (reference sequence). The V gene lost 5 bases and the J gene lost 3 bases, with 19 bases spanning the gap. The CDR3 DNA is TGTGCCAGCAGCCCCCGTGGGGAGGGCGACCACACTGAAGCTTTCTTT. Protein sequence: CASSPRGEGDHTEAFF.

V usage is TRBV5-4 and J usage is TRBJ2-7, with 10 positions matching TRBD1. Germline V lookup: CDR1 SGHNT, CDR2 YYREEE (reference sequence). This CDR3 spans 16 amino acids. The junction had 6 bases not matched to a gene; V was cut back by 3 bases and J by 0 bases. The CDR3 loop reads CASSSRDRGHSYEQYV. DNA of the CDR3: TGTGCCAGCAGCTCGAGGGACAGGGGTCACTCCTACGAGCAGTACGTC.

The V gene is TRBV5-1, the J gene TRBJ1-4, with 9 bases that match TRBD1. Per the germline V gene, CDR1 is SGHRS and CDR2 is YFSETQ. The CDR3 consists of 16 residues. J lost 8 bases, V lost 0 bases, and 8 bases had no gene match. CDR3 region: CASSLGHRGPDEKLFF. The CDR3 region has the DNA TGCGCCAGCAGCTTGGGACACAGGGGGCCGGACGAAAAACTGTTTTTT.

V gene TRBV7-8 combines with J gene TRBJ2-5; 10 bases agree with TRBD1. Germline V lookup: CDR1 SGHVS, CDR2 FQNEAQ. There are 17 residues in the CDR3. The J segment lost 4 bases and the V segment lost 4 bases, leaving 12 bases of the junction unmatched. CDR3 nucleotides: TGTGCCAGCAGCTCCCTTATCATGACAGGGGGCTCAGAGACCCAGTACTTC. Translated: CASSSLIMTGGSETQYF.

The table lists this clonotype with a few counts. The chain joins TRBV29-1 to TRBJ1-5, with a possible D match to TRBD1 (6 bases). Trimming removed 5 bases at V and 4 bases at J, with 12 bases between. Germline lookup yields CDR1 SQVTM and CDR2 ANQGSEA. This CDR3 has 13 amino acids. CDR3 in DNA: TGCAGCGTTAGGGCAGGGGTTAATCAGCCCCAGCATTTT. Its translation: CSVRAGVNQPQHF.

Notes on this clonotype: The junction and the germline gene differ at one end; a read error may be behind it. The rearrangement uses TRBV7-2 and TRBJ2-1; a possible D gene is TRBD1 (6 bases). Looked up from germline, CDR1 is SGHTA and CDR2 is FQGNSA. The CDR3 contains 11 residues. CDR3 sequence (DNA): TGTGCCAGCAGAGGGGACAATGACCAGTTCTTC. Translating gives CASRGDNDQFF.

The chain joins TRBV18 to TRBJ1-2; D uncertain. This CDR3 is 15 amino acids long. Between the trimmed V and J ends, which lost 8 bases and 3 bases, there was a span of 19 bases. Per germline, CDR1 KGHSH and CDR2 LQKENI. CDR3 in DNA: TGTGCCAGCCGCCCCTCCGGGTTGGGCGACTATGGCTACACCTTC. This encodes CASRPSGLGDYGYTF. Full variable domain (outside the CDR3, taken from reference TRBV18 and TRBJ1-2): NAGVMQNPRHLVRRRGQEARLRCSPMKGHSHVYWYRQLPEEGLKFMVYLQKENIIDESGMPKERFSAEFPKEGPSILRIQQVVRGDSAAYFCASRPSGLGDYGYTFGSGTRLTVV.

The CDR3 nucleotides are TGCAGTGCTAGAGAACGCGGTACCTCCTACGAGCAGTACTTC. It is translated as CSARERGTSYEQYF. The chain joins TRBV20-1 to TRBJ2-7; no clear D gene. The germline CDR1 and CDR2 sequences are DFQATT and SNEGSKA (reference sequence). There are 14 residues in the CDR3. V was shortened by 0 bases and J by 0 bases, with 9 bases between the two germline ends.

There are a few counts of this clonotype. This chain connects TRBV5-1 to TRBJ1-1; tentative D call: TRBD1 (5 bases). V was shortened by 1 base and J by 0 bases, with 13 bases between the two germline ends. Germline V gene sequence: CDR1 SGHRS, CDR2 YFSETQ. The CDR3 extends over 16 amino acids. The CDR3 DNA sequence: TGCGCCAGCAGCTTGCTCGTAGGGGTAATGAACACTGAAGCTTTCTTT. As protein: CASSLLVGVMNTEAFF. The variable domain in full, completed from reference TRBV5-1 and TRBJ1-1, reads KAGVTQTPRYLIKTRGQQVTLSCSPISGHRSVSWYQQTPGQGLQFLFEYFSETQRNKGNFPGRFSGRQFSNSRSEMNVSTLELGDSALYLCASSLLVGVMNTEAFFGQGTRLTVV.

This clonotype has a handful of counts. The chain has TRBV12-3 or TRBV12-4 and TRBJ1-4; D is unclear. This CDR3 is 15 amino acids long. The V gene lost 3 bases and the J gene lost 0 bases, with 8 bases spanning the gap. The chain's CDR3 is CASSFRGATNEKLFF. In nucleotides, the CDR3 is TGTGCCAGCAGTTTTCGCGGTGCAACTAATGAAAAACTGTTTTTT.

In its sample, this clonotype was seen once. The J gene is TRBJ1-5, the V gene TRBV2; 9 positions agree with TRBD1. J was trimmed by 0 bases and V by 4 bases; bases with no gene match: 7. This CDR3 spans 17 amino acids. The germline V gene has CDR1 SNHLY and CDR2 FYNNEI. CDR3 in DNA: TGTGCCAGCAGTGGACCGGGACAGGGCTATAGCAATCAGCCCCAGCATTTT. This gives the protein CASSGPGQGYSNQPQHF.

This clonotype was counted a few times. The rearrangement joins TRBV29-1 to TRBJ2-5, with D perhaps matching TRBD2 (6 bases). The CDR3 sequence is 13 residues long. Germline V lookup: CDR1 SQVTM, CDR2 ANQGSEA. V was shortened by 2 bases and J by 7 bases, with 14 bases between the two germline ends. The CDR3 DNA sequence: TGCAGCGTTGAACAGGGAGGAGAAGGGACCCAGTACTTC. It yields the protein CSVEQGGEGTQYF.

This clonotype was observed a few times. The chain uses TRBV18 and TRBJ2-3; D is tentatively TRBD1 or TRBD2 (5 bases each). CDR1 KGHSH and CDR2 LQKENI come from the germline V gene. V lost 4 bases and J lost 3, with 8 bases in between. The CDR3 spans 13 residues. The CDR3 nucleotides are TGTGCCAGCTCACAGGGACGGACAGATACGCAGTATTTT. As protein: CASSQGRTDTQYF.

The chain carries TRBV27 and TRBJ2-3; 9 bases match TRBD2. This CDR3 region has 18 residues. J gave up 2 bases and V 2 bases, and 11 bases lay outside the gene matches. Germline V CDR1 and CDR2: MNHEY, SMNVEV (reference sequence). Here the CDR3 DNA reads TGTGCCAGCAGTTTAGAAGGCTGGGCGGGAGGGGACACAGATACGCAGTATTTT. This encodes CASSLEGWAGGDTDTQYF.

This clonotype showed up just a few times. The gene calls are TRBV19 and TRBJ1-2; D is unclear. The CDR3 is 14 amino acids. Germline V gene lookup returns CDR1 LNHDA and CDR2 SQIVND (reference sequence). V shed 6 bases and J shed 2 bases, with 13 bases lying between them. As DNA, the CDR3 is TGTGCCAGTAGCCCTACGTTAGGAAACTATGGCTACACCTTC. It translates to CASSPTLGNYGYTF.

The genes are TRBV7-2 and TRBJ2-1, with D tentatively TRBD2 (5 bases). CDR1 is SGHTA, CDR2 FQGNSA, per germline. V was cut by 1 base and J by 9 bases, with 10 bases left in between. The CDR3 extends over 13 amino acids. CDR3 nucleotide sequence: TGTGCCAGCAGCTTAGTAATGGGGAGTGAGCAGTTCTTC. Translation gives CASSLVMGSEQFF.

The chain uses TRBV3-1 and TRBJ1-2; 7 bases are shared with TRBD1. CDR1 is LGHDT and CDR2 is YNNKEL in the germline V gene (reference sequence). This CDR3 region has 18 residues. V shed 11 bases, J shed 3 bases, and the junction held 24 bases outside the gene matches. The CDR3 region is CASTPRHLMTGLDYGYTF. The CDR3 DNA sequence: TGTGCCTCCACCCCAAGACACCTTATGACAGGGCTGGACTATGGCTACACCTTC. The variable domain in full, completed from reference TRBV3-1 and TRBJ1-2, reads DTAVSQTPKYLVTQMGNDKSIKCEQNLGHDTMYWYKQDSKKFLKIMFSYNNKELIINETVPNRFSPKSPDKAHLNLHINSLELGDSAVYFCASTPRHLMTGLDYGYTFGSGTRLTVV.

This clonotype was seen a few times. The chain combines TRBV10-3 with TRBJ2-2, with D unclear. The V end lost 2 bases, the J end lost 1 base, and 8 bases lay between the germline ends. Germline CDR1 reads ENHRY; CDR2 reads SYGVKD. The CDR3 totals 15 residues. CDR3 in DNA: TGTGCCATCAGTGAGCCTAACAGGAACACCGGGGAGCTGTTTTTT. Its translation: CAISEPNRNTGELFF.

The chain is built from TRBV7-9 and TRBJ2-2; D is unresolved. The length of the CDR3 is 15 residues. Germline assignment: CDR1 SEHNR and CDR2 FQNEAQ (reference sequence). V gave up 6 bases and J gave up 5 bases, with 16 bases separating them. The CDR3 is CASRAPSQVTGELFF. CDR3 sequence (DNA): TGTGCCAGCAGAGCCCCGAGTCAAGTTACCGGGGAGCTGTTTTTT.

The table lists this clonotype with a few counts. This chain connects TRBV6-1 to TRBJ2-1, with D perhaps TRBD2 (5 bases). Germline loops: CDR1 MNHNS, CDR2 SASEGT. CDR3 length: 13 amino acids. V was pared by 7 bases and J by 7 bases, with 14 bases between. CDR3 protein: CASTSGKRNEQFF. DNA for the CDR3: TGTGCCAGCACCTCCGGGAAGCGAAATGAGCAGTTCTTC.

The sample holds a few counts of this clonotype. The V call is TRBV28, the J call TRBJ2-3, with TRBD2 matching over 9 bases. Germline trimming cut 6 bases from V and 0 bases from J; bases unmatched to any gene: 4. This CDR3 is 15 amino acids long. CDR1 is MDHEN, CDR2 SYDVKM, per germline. The CDR3: CASRTSGASTDTQYF. The CDR3 nucleotides are TGTGCCAGCAGGACTAGCGGAGCTAGCACAGATACGCAGTATTTT.

The chain carries TRBV5-1 and TRBJ2-2; weak D call: TRBD1 (5 bases). The V gene lost 4 bases and the J gene lost 2 bases, with 18 bases spanning the gap. The CDR3 spans 17 residues. Germline-derived CDR1 and CDR2 are SGHRS and YFSETQ. CDR3 coding DNA: TGCGCCAGCAGCCAAGCCTGGGGCACGCCAAACACCGGGGAGCTGTTTTTT. It codes for CASSQAWGTPNTGELFF.

The chain recombines TRBV7-2 with TRBJ1-2, with a possible D match to TRBD1 (6 bases). The CDR3 covers 16 residues. The germline V gene has CDR1 SGHTA and CDR2 FQGNSA. Between the trimmed V and J ends, which lost 4 bases and 8 bases, there was a span of 23 bases. This chain's CDR3 is CASSSPNILAGEGYTF. CDR3 coding DNA: TGTGCCAGCAGCTCCCCGAATATTTTAGCAGGGGAAGGCTACACCTTC.

This clonotype was recorded a few times. The CDR3 spells CASSPTGTGYSDTQYF. CDR3 nucleotides: TGTGCCAGCAGTCCGACCGGGACAGGGTATTCAGATACGCAGTATTTT. The gene calls are TRBV7-3 and TRBJ2-3; 9 bases match TRBD1. The CDR3 is made up of 16 amino acids. CDR1 is SGHTA, CDR2 FQGTGA, per germline. V lost 6 bases to trimming and J lost 4 bases; unmatched junction nucleotides: 11.